The present entry profiles one T cell receptor beta chain with its context. This clonotype was observed a handful of times. Its recognized antigen is unknown. Nothing much larger sits one base from this clone, and base qualities are not available. This sample was included in a study of T-cell reconstitution after alpha-beta-depleted transplantation in children (dated by TCRdb to the mid-2010s). The study in broad terms: The study quantitatively tracked T-cell immune reconstitution after TCRalphabeta/CD19-depleted allogeneic hematopoietic cell transplantation in children using TCR repertoire profiling.

Reading the label with the study, this specimen's treatment or condition is: allogeneic hematopoietic cell transplantation with graft depleted of TCRalphabeta T cells and CD19 B cells. Transplant recipients were children who received TCRalphabeta/CD19-depleted allogeneic hematopoietic cell grafts. From the germline V gene (reference sequence), CDR1 is SGHNT and CDR2 is YYREEE. The germline V and J ends show losses of 0 bases and 8 bases respectively, and no gene match explains 8 bases of the junction. The CDR3 runs 15 amino acids, cysteine and phenylalanine included. The kept DNA is CDR3 alone, 45 bases in frame from the first base. Findings and caveats that apply to the study as a whole: Apparently early alphabetaT-cell count recovery about two months after transplant reportedly relied on only several hundred rapidly expanded clones derived from non-depleted graft cells. The high TCRbeta diversity at day 60 in some patients was ascribed to recipient T cells and intrathymic progenitors that had survived conditioning. The frequencies of hyperexpanded clones fell over the following months, and after one year, T-cell counts and TCRbeta diversity were mostly attributed to newly produced T cells.

The method was PCR. These reads were obtained on an Illumina HiSeq 2500. Molecular barcoding was employed in the preparation of TCR libraries, with unique molecular identifiers being used to normalize TCRbeta repertoire quantification. The raw public data were reprocessed by TCRdb itself: fastp quality trimming at Q25, MiXCR clonotype calling, in-frame beta chains only. A single entry per CDR3 protein holds the most common genes and DNA from its merged rows. The sample table holds about 870,000 distinct CDR3 sequences, of which 16% were seen once. Approximately 5% of the sample is taken by the ten largest.

This TCR derives from a male patient between 5 and 17 years old who had a stem cell transplant for acute lymphoblastic leukemia, so the T cells may come from the graft donor. The chain is assembled from TRBV5-4 and TRBJ2-1; 7 junctional bases match TRBD2. Source: PBMCs, mostly from graft donor cells, taken 360 days after TCRalphabeta/CD19-depleted stem cell transplant. The DNA sequence is TGTGCCAGCAGCTTGGTGGTGCGGGGAGGGGATGAGCAGTTCTTC. The encoded protein is CASSLVVRGGDEQFF.